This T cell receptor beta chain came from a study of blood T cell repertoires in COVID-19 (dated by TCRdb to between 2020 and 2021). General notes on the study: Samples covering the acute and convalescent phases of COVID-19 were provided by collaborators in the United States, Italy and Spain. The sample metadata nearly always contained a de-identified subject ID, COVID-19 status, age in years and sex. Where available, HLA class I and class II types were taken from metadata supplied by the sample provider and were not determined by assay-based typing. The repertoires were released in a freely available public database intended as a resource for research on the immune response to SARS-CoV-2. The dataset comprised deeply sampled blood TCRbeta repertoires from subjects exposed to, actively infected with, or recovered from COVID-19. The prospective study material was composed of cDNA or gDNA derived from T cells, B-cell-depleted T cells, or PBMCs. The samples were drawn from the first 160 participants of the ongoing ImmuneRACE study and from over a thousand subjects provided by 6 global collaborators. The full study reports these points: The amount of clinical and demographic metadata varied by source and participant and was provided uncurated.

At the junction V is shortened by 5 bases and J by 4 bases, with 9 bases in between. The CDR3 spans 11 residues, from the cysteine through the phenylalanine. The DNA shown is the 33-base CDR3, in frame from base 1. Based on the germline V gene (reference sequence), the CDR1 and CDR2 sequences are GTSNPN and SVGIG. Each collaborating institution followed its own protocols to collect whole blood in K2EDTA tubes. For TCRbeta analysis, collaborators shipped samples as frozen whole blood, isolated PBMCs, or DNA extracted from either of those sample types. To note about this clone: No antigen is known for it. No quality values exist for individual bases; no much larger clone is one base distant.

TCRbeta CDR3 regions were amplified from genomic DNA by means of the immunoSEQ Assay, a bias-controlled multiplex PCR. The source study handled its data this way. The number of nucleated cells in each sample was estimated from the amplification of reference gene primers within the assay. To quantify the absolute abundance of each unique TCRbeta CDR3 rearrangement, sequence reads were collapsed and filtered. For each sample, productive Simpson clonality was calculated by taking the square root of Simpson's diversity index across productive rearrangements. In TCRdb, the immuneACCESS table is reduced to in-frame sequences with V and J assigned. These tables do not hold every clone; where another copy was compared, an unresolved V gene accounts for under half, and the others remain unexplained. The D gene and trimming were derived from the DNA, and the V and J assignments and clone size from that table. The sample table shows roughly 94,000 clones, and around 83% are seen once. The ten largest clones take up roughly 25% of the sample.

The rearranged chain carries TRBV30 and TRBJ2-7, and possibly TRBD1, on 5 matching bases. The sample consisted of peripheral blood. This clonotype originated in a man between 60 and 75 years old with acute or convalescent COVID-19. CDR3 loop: CAWSGKYEQYF. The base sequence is TGTGCCTGGTCAGGGAAATACGAGCAGTACTTC.